The 26 T cell receptor beta chains given below trace back to one sample, sequenced in a study of shared clonotypes between healthy human individuals. TCRdb keeps only in-frame clones here, not all; method: immunoSEQ multiplex PCR. This sample has about 1 million clones; about 75% occur once, and the top ten carry approximately 1.5%. Sequencing used memory CD4+ T cells sorted from blood. This sample's subset: CD45RA-negative fraction. Receptors originate from a man aged 18 to 29 in good health.

This chain joins TRBV5-1 and TRBJ2-3, with 12 bases lining up with TRBD1. V lost 4 bases, J lost 1 base, and 4 bases stayed unmatched. CDR1 and CDR2 (germline): SGHRS, YFSETQ. The CDR3 consists of 16 residues. DNA of the CDR3: TGCGCCAGCAGCGAGGGGGACAGGGGGCGCACAGATACGCAGTATTTT. This codes for CASSEGDRGRTDTQYF.

This chain links TRBV7-2 with TRBJ2-5; TRBD2 matches at 10 bases. With 1 base clipped from V and 5 bases from J, the junction kept 4 bases outside the gene matches. Germline CDR1 SGHTA, CDR2 FQGNSA. This CDR3 comprises 15 residues. The CDR3 region has the DNA TGTGCCAGCAGCTTAGGAGGAGCGGGAGGGGAGACCCAGTACTTC. This encodes CASSLGGAGGETQYF.

This clone was recorded only once. The rearrangement links TRBV4-2 to TRBJ2-3, with D perhaps assigned TRBD1 or TRBD2 (5 bases each). The CDR3 totals 15 residues. Per germline, CDR1 LGHNA and CDR2 YNFKEQ. Deletions cut 4 bases from V and 5 bases from J, with 16 bases between. DNA of the CDR3: TGTGCCAGCAGCCCGCGGGTTGGGCAGGGAGATACGCAGTATTTT. Translation gives CASSPRVGQGDTQYF.

V and J are TRBV10-3 and TRBJ2-3; 8 bases align to TRBD2. Germline assignment: CDR1 ENHRY and CDR2 SYGVKD. The CDR3 spans 15 residues. Unmatched junction bases numbered 4, after V lost 2 bases and J lost 3 bases. The CDR3 here is CAISEGSGNTDTQYF. In DNA form, the CDR3 reads TGTGCCATCAGTGAGGGTAGCGGGAATACAGATACGCAGTATTTT.

In regard to this clone: Within the sample, other DNA sequences also encode this same CDR3. The chain links TRBV9 to TRBJ2-3; D is undetermined. The CDR3 length is 14 residues. Trimming cost V 0 bases and J 2 bases, with 7 bases left between them. CDR1 and CDR2 from the germline V gene are SGDLS and YYNGEE. CDR3 bases: TGTGCCAGCAGCGTAGGGCCGAACACAGATACGCAGTATTTT. Protein product: CASSVGPNTDTQYF. The full variable domain, its missing parts supplied by reference TRBV9 and TRBJ2-3, is DSGVTQTPKHLITATGQRVTLRCSPRSGDLSVYWYQQSLDQGLQFLIQYYNGEERAKGNILERFSAQQFPDLHSELNLSSLELGDSALYFCASSVGPNTDTQYFGPGTRLTVL.

The J gene is TRBJ2-1, the V gene TRBV28; the match to TRBD2 covers 10 bases. Germline CDR1 reads MDHEN; CDR2 reads SYDVKM. The CDR3 runs 12 residues. V shed 6 bases and J 14 bases; nucleotides not matched to a gene: 7. The CDR3: CASRSSGTSEFF. CDR3 DNA: TGTGCCAGCAGGTCTTCCGGGACTAGCGAGTTCTTC.

The chain employs TRBV6-6 and TRBJ2-3, with no clear D. Germline lookup yields CDR1 MNHNY and CDR2 SVGAGI (reference sequence). There are 13 residues in the CDR3. V was clipped by 7 bases and J by 5 bases, with 13 bases between them. The CDR3 coding sequence is TGTGCCAGCACCCCCGGTAAAGGAGATACGCAGTATTTT. Protein product: CASTPGKGDTQYF.

This sequence joins TRBV7-7 and TRBJ2-2; tentatively, D is TRBD1 (5 bases). This CDR3 spans 17 amino acids. Looked up from germline, CDR1 is SSHAT and CDR2 is FNYEAQ (reference sequence). The CDR3 loop reads CARARGGYSGNTGELFF. The CDR3 DNA follows: TGTGCTAGAGCTAGGGGTGGATATAGTGGGAACACCGGGGAGCTGTTTTTT.

The rearrangement links TRBV9 to TRBJ1-3, with 9 bases matching TRBD1. Germline values: CDR1 SGDLS, CDR2 YYNGEE. The CDR3 spans 15 residues. V lost 3 bases and J lost 3; bases outside the gene matches: 4. This chain's CDR3 is CASSAGDRVGNTIYF. The CDR3 nucleotides read TGTGCCAGCAGCGCGGGGGACAGGGTTGGAAACACCATATATTTT.

This clone was recorded only once. The CDR3 loop is CASSSGQIYTDTQYF. The DNA of the CDR3 is TGTGCCAGCAGCTCGGGACAGATATACACAGATACGCAGTATTTT. The V call is TRBV11-2, the J call TRBJ2-3; TRBD1 matches 7 bases. The germline gives CDR1 SGHAT, CDR2 FQNNGV. The CDR3 contains 15 residues. V shed 4 bases and J 2 bases; nucleotides not matched to a gene: 6.

The CDR3 DNA is TGTGCCAGCAGGGGACAGGGGGCTGTAGATACGCAGTATTTT. Translating gives CASRGQGAVDTQYF. The rearrangement links TRBV6-6 to TRBJ2-3, with 12 bases matching TRBD1. The CDR3 consists of 14 residues. Germline values: CDR1 MNHNY, CDR2 SVGAGI (reference sequence). V lost 6 bases to trimming and J lost 5 bases; unmatched junction nucleotides: 3.

The rearrangement joins TRBV30 to TRBJ2-1, with TRBD2 identical over 14 bases. V shed 5 bases, J shed 10 bases, and the junction held 7 bases outside the gene matches. CDR3 length: 14 amino acids. Germline lookup yields CDR1 GTSNPN and CDR2 SVGIG (reference sequence). CDR3 sequence (DNA): TGTGCCTGGTCCGGGACTAGCGGGAGAGGCGAGCAGTTCTTC. Translating it yields CAWSGTSGRGEQFF.

V gene TRBV7-6 combines with J gene TRBJ1-1; D is undetermined. The CDR3 has 13 amino acids. V lost 5 bases and J 0 bases, leaving 7 bases between the germline ends. Germline-derived CDR1 and CDR2 are SGHVS and FNYEAQ. The CDR3 reads CASSLSLNTEAFF. The DNA for the CDR3 is TGTGCCAGCAGCCTATCTCTGAACACTGAAGCTTTCTTT.

This clone has just one count. The V gene is TRBV7-2, the J gene TRBJ2-1; D ambiguous. The CDR3 runs 17 residues. CDR1 is SGHTA, CDR2 FQGNSA, per germline. V lost 0 bases and J 7 bases, leaving 19 bases between the germline ends. Written as DNA, the CDR3 is TGTGCCAGCAGCTTAGCGGGATCCCGACCCATACAGAATGAGCAGTTCTTC. This sequence encodes CASSLAGSRPIQNEQFF.

This clone showed up just once. The V call is TRBV18, the J call TRBJ2-2; perhaps TRBD1 as D (6 bases). Germline loops: CDR1 KGHSH, CDR2 LQKENI. The CDR3 runs 16 residues. V lost 3 bases, J lost 1 base, and 12 bases lay in between. Written as DNA, the CDR3 is TGTGCCAGCTCACCTTTGGGGGCTCAGAACACCGGGGAGCTGTTTTTT. Its translation: CASSPLGAQNTGELFF.

The chain combines TRBV30 with TRBJ2-7; 7 nucleotides agree with TRBD1. CDR1 and CDR2 from the germline V gene are GTSNPN and SVGIG (reference sequence). CDR3 length: 14 amino acids. J gave up 1 base and V 3 bases, and 6 bases lay outside the gene matches. CDR3 residues: CAWRQTGDSYEQYF. In nucleotides, the CDR3 is TGTGCCTGGAGGCAAACAGGGGATTCCTACGAGCAGTACTTC.

This chain connects TRBV5-6 to TRBJ1-1; possibly TRBD1 for D (5 bases). V was shortened by 0 bases and J by 5 bases, with 14 bases between the two germline ends. In germline, CDR1 is SGHDT, CDR2 YYEEEE. The CDR3 contains 15 residues. The CDR3: CASSLGQLKGTEAFF. CDR3 DNA sequence: TGTGCCAGCAGCTTGGGACAGCTTAAGGGGACTGAAGCTTTCTTT. Full variable domain (missing parts from reference TRBV5-6 and TRBJ1-1): DAGVTQSPTHLIKTRGQQVTLRCSPKSGHDTVSWYQQALGQGPQFIFQYYEEEERQRGNFPDRFSGHQFPNYSSELNVNALLLGDSALYLCASSLGQLKGTEAFFGQGTRLTVV.

This clone was seen just once. DNA of the CDR3: TGTGCCAGCAGCCCCGGCCGGACAGGCTACGAGCAGTACTTC. This codes for CASSPGRTGYEQYF. The chain is built from TRBV5-6 and TRBJ2-7; 7 bases are a match to TRBD1. The trim removed 4 bases at V and 3 bases at J, leaving 7 bases unmatched. CDR1 is SGHDT and CDR2 is YYEEEE in the germline V gene. The CDR3 has 14 amino acids.

The J gene is TRBJ2-7, the V gene TRBV11-1; TRBD1 aligns across 8 bases. The V and J ends lost 5 bases and 0 bases, in that order; junction bases with no gene match: 6. CDR3 length: 15 amino acids. Germline V CDR1 and CDR2: SGHAT, FQDESV (reference sequence). This CDR3 reads CASSPTGGSSYEQYF. In nucleotides, the CDR3 is TGTGCCAGCAGCCCAACAGGGGGGAGCTCCTACGAGCAGTACTTC.

The J gene is TRBJ2-3, the V gene TRBV9, with D possibly called TRBD1 or TRBD2 (6 bases each). V gave up 4 bases and J gave up 2 bases, with 17 bases separating them. The CDR3 spans 16 residues. Germline V lookup: CDR1 SGDLS, CDR2 YYNGEE. Here the CDR3 DNA reads TGTGCCAGCAGCAATGGGAGGCAGGGGAACACAGATACGCAGTATTTT. Its translation: CASSNGRQGNTDTQYF.

J is TRBJ2-7 and V is TRBV6-1; TRBD2 matches at 9 bases. CDR1 is MNHNS and CDR2 is SASEGT in the germline V gene. V dropped 2 bases and J dropped 3; count of bases not matched to a gene: 5. CDR3 size: 15 residues. CDR3 coding DNA: TGTGCCAGCAGTGAAACGGGACTAGCCCACTACGAGCAGTACTTC. Residues: CASSETGLAHYEQYF.

The rearrangement joins TRBV6-1 to TRBJ1-1; D might be TRBD1 (5 bases). Germline V gene data show CDR1 as MNHNS and CDR2 as SASEGT. The CDR3 contains 11 residues. Trimming pared 7 bases from V and 7 bases from J, leaving 10 bases between. CDR3 nucleotides: TGTGCCAGCACCCAGGGAATTGAAGCTTTCTTT. It codes for CASTQGIEAFF.

This clone has more than one count but fewer than ten. This rearrangement joins TRBV27 to TRBJ1-1; D uncertain. The V and J ends lost 7 bases and 0 bases respectively, with 9 bases between them. Germline-derived CDR1 and CDR2 are MNHEY and SMNVEV (reference sequence). The CDR3 runs 13 residues. The CDR3 bases are TGTGCCAGCACCCCAGGCGTGAACACTGAAGCTTTCTTT. Amino acid sequence: CASTPGVNTEAFF.

The gene calls are TRBV4-1 and TRBJ2-3; the D is unclear. This CDR3 has 12 residues. Germline loops: CDR1 MGHRA, CDR2 YSYEKL. The ends were cut back, 4 bases at V and 5 bases at J, with 7 bases in the middle. The DNA of the CDR3 is TGCGCCAGCAGCCTTCCTGGAGATACGCAGTATTTT. This gives the protein CASSLPGDTQYF.

This clone turned up a few times. This sequence joins TRBV11-2 and TRBJ2-2; no definite D call. V dropped 1 base and J dropped 7 bases, with 7 bases sitting between them. Germline-derived CDR1 and CDR2 are SGHAT and FQNNGV. CDR3 size: 13 residues. CDR3 residues: CASSLGVGGELFF. CDR3 DNA sequence: TGTGCCAGCAGCTTAGGGGTGGGCGGGGAGCTGTTTTTT.

This clone occurred once. The chain is built from TRBV9 and TRBJ1-4; D unclear. V gave up 3 bases and J gave up 6 bases, with 9 bases separating them. Germline loops: CDR1 SGDLS, CDR2 YYNGEE. This CDR3 comprises 13 residues. CDR3 protein: CASSDGVDEKLFF. For the CDR3, the DNA is TGTGCCAGCAGCGACGGTGTAGATGAAAAACTGTTTTTT.